This TCR beta chain came from a study of blood T cells in healthy people across ages. The germline V gene has CDR1 DFQATT and CDR2 SNEGSKA (reference sequence). The CDR3 is 16 amino acids. Trimming cost V 2 bases and J 5 bases, with 18 bases left between them. PCR was performed a second time for roughly 7 to 12 cycles using a sample-barcoded 5' primer and a J-beta primer mix. Unique molecular identifiers of 12 random nucleotides labeled each cDNA. TCRdb reprocessed the 5' RACE reads via MiXCR and lists one record per CDR3 protein. This table holds 630,000 or so distinct CDR3 sequences, under 30% found once. Note on this clonotype: Its specificity is not known.

Peripheral blood from each donor was collected in a volume of ten milliliters. The study, taken as a whole, reports: Older age coincided with a roughly linear decline in TCR beta diversity per million T cells. The diversity estimates, figures obtained from one million T cells, were considered underestimates.

The chain is built from TRBV20-1 and TRBJ1-4; perhaps TRBD1 as D (6 bases). The receptor was isolated from an elderly woman in good health. The sequencing input was blood. The DNA for the CDR3 is TGCAGTGCTAGATCTTTCCGGGACAATACCAATGAAAAACTGTTTTTT. Its protein is CSARSFRDNTNEKLFF.